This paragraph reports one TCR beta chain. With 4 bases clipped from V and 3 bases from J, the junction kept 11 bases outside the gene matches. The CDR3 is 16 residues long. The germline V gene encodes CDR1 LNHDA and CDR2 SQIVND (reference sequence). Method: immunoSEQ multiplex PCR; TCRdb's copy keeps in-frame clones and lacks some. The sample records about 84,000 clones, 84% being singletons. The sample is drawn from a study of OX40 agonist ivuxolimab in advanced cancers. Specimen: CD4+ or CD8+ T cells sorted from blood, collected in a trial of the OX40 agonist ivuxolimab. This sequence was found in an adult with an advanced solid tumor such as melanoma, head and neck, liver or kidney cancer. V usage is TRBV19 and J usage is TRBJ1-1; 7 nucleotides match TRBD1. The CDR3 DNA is TGTGCCAGTAGTAGGTCCGACAGGGTTTTATACACTGAAGCTTTCTTT. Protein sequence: CASSRSDRVLYTEAFF.